This T cell receptor (beta chain) was found in a study of technical replicates of blood from a handful of donors. Germline V lookup: CDR1 SGHTA, CDR2 FQGNSA. V gave up 2 bases and J gave up 10 bases, with 18 bases separating them. CDR3 size: 16 residues. Data came from immunoSEQ multiplex PCR; TCRdb stores just in-frame clones and leaves some out. Of tens of thousands of clones listed, roughly 86% are singletons. The chain joins TRBV7-2 to TRBJ1-6, with D hard to call. The sequence was obtained from a human donor in good health. Some clones in this sample may be carry-over from other donors' samples. Sample: PBMCs. CDR3 DNA sequence: TGTGCCAGCAGCTTATTATTTCACAGTTCGAACTCACCCCTCCACTTT. Translation: CASSLLFHSSNSPLHF.